This T cell receptor (beta chain) derives from a study of shared clonotypes between healthy human individuals. Nashville, Tennessee was home to all donors, each a Caucasian adult. Splitting of CD4+ cells produced CD45RA+ naive and CD45RA-negative memory subsets. Some clones are missing from TCRdb's copy, which holds only in-frame ones; the method was immunoSEQ multiplex PCR. The table shows 2.3 million or so clones, with approximately 93% occurring only once. In regard to this clone: The target antigen is unknown.

Study outcomes and limitations: Even with large depth, rarefaction showed that sorted-subset sequencing was incomplete. Non-shared clonotypes were found to have lower generation probabilities than the clonotypes that were shared by all four of the sorted-subset donors.

The sequencing input was naive CD4+ T cells from PBMCs. As for subset: CD45RA+ positively selected. The clonotype was recovered from a man aged 18-30 years in good health. Some clones in this sample may be carry-over from other donors' samples.

The CDR3 nucleotides read TGTGCCAGTAGTAGACAGCCCCTGAAACGCACTGAAGCTTTCTTT. Translating gives CASSRQPLKRTEAFF. This rearrangement joins TRBV19 to TRBJ1-1, with D possibly TRBD1 on 5 matching bases. Trimming took off 4 bases at V and 4 bases at J, with 16 bases between the two ends. The CDR3 is made up of 15 amino acids. CDR1 and CDR2 from the germline V gene are LNHDA and SQIVND (reference sequence).